This T cell receptor (beta chain) was sequenced during a study of T cell repertoires in cytomegalovirus infection. Study-wide results and limits: The ex vivo response was dominated by HLA-C-restricted CMV-specific TCR beta clonotypes.

V was cut by 3 bases and J by 0 bases, with 12 bases left in between. CDR3 length equals 16 residues. CDR1 is SGDLS, CDR2 YYNGEE, per germline. From the reads, TCRdb called clonotypes with MiXCR, one entry per CDR3 protein. The sample shows about 180,000 distinct CDR3 sequences, about 18% of them seen only once. The sample holds a few counts of this clonotype. As yet, its antigen is unknown. This receptor was obtained from a human donor in good health (CMV status not recorded). Some clones in this sample may be carry-over from other donors' samples. The sample taken for sequencing was CD8+ T cells from PBMCs. V gene TRBV9 combines with J gene TRBJ2-2; TRBD1 might be the D (6 bases). The CDR3 here is CASSDAAGANTGELFF. Here the CDR3 DNA reads TGTGCCAGCAGCGATGCAGCAGGGGCGAACACCGGGGAGCTGTTTTTT.